What follows are 6 T cell receptor beta chains derived from one specimen sequenced in a study of PD-L1 blockade in urothelial cancer. Profiling relied on immunoSEQ multiplex PCR, and the TCRdb table lists in-frame clones only, not all of them. The data show about 38,000 clones, with roughly 80% seen just once and around 15% held by the top ten. Time point: pretreatment peripheral blood. The sample consisted of PBMCs, taken around atezolizumab (anti-PD-L1) treatment. These receptors were taken from a man at least 80 years old with urothelial cancer.

This chain connects TRBV28 to TRBJ2-3, with a tentative D call TRBD1 (6 bases). The germline gives CDR1 MDHEN, CDR2 SYDVKM. The CDR3 covers 15 residues. Trimming left V 6 bases short and J 3 bases short, with 16 bases between. The CDR3 here is CASSPPGQLTDTQYF. In DNA form, the CDR3 reads TGTGCCAGCAGCCCCCCCGGACAGCTTACAGATACGCAGTATTTT.

The chain employs TRBV19 and TRBJ1-1, with 11 bases that match TRBD1. CDR1 and CDR2 from the germline V gene are LNHDA and SQIVND (reference sequence). V dropped 9 bases and J dropped 5; count of bases not matched to a gene: 8. The CDR3 has 14 residues. The chain's CDR3 is CASETGTGGTEAFF. The CDR3 coding sequence is TGTGCCAGCGAAACCGGGACAGGGGGAACTGAAGCTTTCTTT.

Only a few counts were recorded for this clone. CDR3 region: CASSSGQSNNQPQHF. The CDR3 bases are TGTGCCAGCAGTTCGGGACAGTCCAACAATCAGCCCCAGCATTTT. The chain joins TRBV27 to TRBJ1-5; TRBD1 aligns across 7 bases. The CDR3 consists of 15 residues. J lost 3 bases, V lost 4 bases, and 6 bases had no gene match. Per the germline V gene, CDR1 is MNHEY and CDR2 is SMNVEV (reference sequence).

This clone appeared once. The V and J genes are TRBV7-6 and TRBJ2-2; perhaps TRBD1 as D (6 bases). Germline V lookup: CDR1 SGHVS, CDR2 FNYEAQ. V gave up 1 base and J gave up 3 bases, with 12 bases separating them. This CDR3 comprises 16 residues. Written as DNA, the CDR3 is TGTGCCAGCAGCTTAGACGGCGGACAGCACACCGGGGAGCTGTTTTTT. Encoded protein: CASSLDGGQHTGELFF.

The CDR3 here is CASSQERTWEGVKLFF. CDR3 in DNA: TGCGCCAGCAGCCAAGAACGGACGTGGGAGGGCGTAAAACTGTTTTTT. The chain couples TRBV4-3 to TRBJ1-4; D gene unclear. V was clipped by 0 bases and J by 10 bases, with 18 bases between them. CDR3 length equals 16 residues. CDR1 and CDR2 from the germline V gene are LGHNA and YSLEER.

The CDR3 region is CASSDRGYAGELFF. The CDR3 region has the DNA TGTGCCAGCAGTGACAGGGGGTACGCCGGGGAGCTGTTTTTT. The V and J genes are TRBV2 and TRBJ2-2, with 7 bases that match TRBD1. Losses at the gene ends were 3 bases for V and 6 bases for J; bases not matched to a gene: 4. CDR3 length: 14 amino acids. Germline lookup yields CDR1 SNHLY and CDR2 FYNNEI.